A selection of T cell receptor beta chains follows, all from one sample in a study of tumor and adjacent non-tumor tissue in lung cancer. A single record per CDR3 protein comes from TCRdb applying MiXCR to the multiplex PCR reads. In the table there are tens of thousands of distinct CDR3 sequences, around 64% of which are singletons. The sequenced material came from distant non-tumor lung tissue. All receptors come from a woman aged 70 to 79 with non-small cell lung cancer. The CDR3 runs from the conserved cysteine through the conserved F or W.

TRBJ2-5,TRBV5-6,CAISLLETGEAQYF
TRBJ2-7,TRBV4-1,CASSQGLAGEYEQYF
TRBJ2-3,TRBV6-1,CASSRFSTDMQYF
TRBJ1-5,TRBV6-5,CASRRDRYSNQRQHF
TRBJ2-2,TRBV28,CASRDRVAISPGELFF
TRBJ2-3,TRBV29-1,CSVVVSRGADTQYF
TRBJ1-1,TRBV4-1,CANSHAQGRNTEAFF
TRBJ2-2,TRBV28,CASSLPGQGTSGELFF
TRBJ2-2,TRBV6-1,CASSGRGAVNTGELFF
TRBJ1-6,TRBV29-1,CSVEERGPGSPLHF
TRBJ2-1,TRBV5-1,CASSLSGLAYNEQFF
TRBJ2-7,TRBV5-5,CVSSLSYRSYEQYF
TRBJ2-4,TRBV20-1,CSARKTTLAGGPKQYF
TRBJ1-1,TRBV14,CVSSRDRVEAFF
TRBJ2-3,TRBV28,CASSFLAGTDTQYF
TRBJ2-2,TRBV6-2/TRBV6-3,CASSYPLVQRETDGELFF
TRBJ2-2,TRBV20-1,CSASAGGSVSGELFF
TRBJ2-7,TRBV6-5,CASSYSRKQYF
TRBJ2-7,TRBV7-9,CAGRNTGPGQDSYEQYF
TRBJ2-5,TRBV6-1,CVSSERLGETQYF
TRBJ2-3,TRBV28,CASSPGTGGTDTQYF
TRBJ2-1,TRBV5-1,CASSAGTRDSVQFF
TRBJ1-6,TRBV5-1,CASSLGQDNSPLHF
TRBJ2-7,TRBV6-6,CDSSYPTTPTSGRFPYEQYF
TRBJ2-7,TRBV28,CASRRTGGGYEQYF
TRBJ2-5,TRBV12-3/TRBV12-4,CASTFQEIQYF
TRBJ2-3,TRBV11-1,CASSLDREADTQYF
TRBJ1-2,TRBV6-5,CASSGGYGYVF
TRBJ2-2,TRBV4-1,CASSPDEGRGRVTGELFF
TRBJ2-1,TRBV12-5,CASGHSGRASVQFF
TRBJ2-3,TRBV5-1,CTSSRASDTQYF
TRBJ1-5,TRBV6-6,CVSSYMDSNQPHHF
TRBJ1-1,TRBV11-1,CASSHRTAPNTESFF
TRBJ1-1,TRBV4-1,CTSSQEDRDRPNTEAFF
TRBJ2-7,TRBV20-1,CSASGSGVGRPYEQHF
TRBJ1-5,TRBV6-1,CASSGGNGENQPQHF
TRBJ2-3,TRBV20-1,CSALRVSTDTQYF
TRBJ2-6,TRBV10-2,CASSRMGARSGANVLTF
TRBJ2-3,TRBV6-5,CDSSYTTSAATSTDTQYF
TRBJ2-1,TRBV29-1,CSVDGLAGLNEQFF
TRBJ1-5,TRBV6-1,CTSNLNERQLQHF
TRBJ1-2,TRBV30,CAWSVSRGGGYIF